Below are 19 T cell receptor beta chains sequenced from a single sample in a study of beta chain features in type 1 diabetes. Overall study findings and caveats: Researchers report that Type 1 diabetes patients had moderately but significantly shorter TCRB CDR3s across all four CD4+ subsets.

These receptors have no identified antigens. Sequencing targeted expressed TCRB transcripts, as all isolated RNA had been reverse transcribed. TCRdb's copy holds only in-frame clones and misses some; the assay was immunoSEQ multiplex PCR. The sample lists 300,000 to 350,000 clones, approximately 10% occurring once. Sample: central memory CD4+ T cells from blood. The origin of the receptors is a man between 25 and 39 years old with type 1 diabetes.

This clone was seen a handful of times. This rearrangement joins TRBV28 to TRBJ2-7; possible D gene TRBD1, 5 bases. Germline CDR1 reads MDHEN; CDR2 reads SYDVKM. The CDR3 has 16 residues. Trimming left V 5 bases short and J 3 bases short, with 20 bases between. The CDR3 nucleotides read TGTGCCAGCAGTCCCCCGGACATCATTCAGGGCTACGAGCAGTACTTC. It codes for CASSPPDIIQGYEQYF.

The CDR3 nucleotides are TGTGCCAGCAGCTCGGGCGGCGGGAATCAGCCCCAGCATTTT. It translates to CASSSGGGNQPQHF. This chain uses TRBV7-2 with TRBJ1-5; D unresolved. Trimming removed 4 bases from V and 4 bases from J, with 11 bases in between. This CDR3 is 14 amino acids long. Germline CDR1 is SGHTA and CDR2 is FQGNSA. Based on the CDR3 plus reference TRBV7-2 and TRBJ1-5, the full variable domain is GAGVSQSPSNKVTEKGKDVELRCDPISGHTALYWYRQSLGQGLEFLIYFQGNSAPDKSGLPSDRFSAERTGGSVSTLTIQRTQQEDSAVYLCASSSGGGNQPQHFGDGTRLSIL.

This chain uses TRBV19 with TRBJ1-6; the D is unclear. The V end lost 7 bases, the J end lost 10 bases, and 14 bases lay between the germline ends. There are 13 residues in the CDR3. The germline gives CDR1 LNHDA, CDR2 SQIVND (reference sequence). The CDR3 region is CASNSAAASPLHF. In DNA, the CDR3 is TGTGCCAGTAACTCAGCGGCGGCCTCACCCCTCCACTTT.

The CDR3 nucleotides are TGTGCCACCAGCAGTCTACTTTCCTCGGGTGAGCAGTTCTTC. It yields the protein CATSSLLSSGEQFF. The V gene is TRBV15, the J gene TRBJ2-1; D call uncertain. The germline V gene has CDR1 LNHNV and CDR2 YYDKDF (reference sequence). V gave up 3 bases and J gave up 9 bases, with 15 bases separating them. There are 14 residues in the CDR3. Full variable domain (outside the CDR3, taken from reference TRBV15 and TRBJ2-1): DAMVIQNPRYQVTQFGKPVTLSCSQTLNHNVMYWYQQKSSQAPKLLFHYYDKDFNNEADTPDNFQSRRPNTSFCFLDIRSPGLGDTAMYLCATSSLLSSGEQFFGPGTRLTVL.

This rearrangement joins TRBV6-6 to TRBJ2-1; D remains ambiguous. The CDR3 length is 14 residues. Looked up from germline, CDR1 is MNHNY and CDR2 is SVGAGI (reference sequence). The V and J ends lost 0 bases and 5 bases respectively, with 8 bases between them. Here the CDR3 DNA reads TGTGCCAGCAGTTACTCCCAACAGAACAATGAGCAGTTCTTC. Translating it yields CASSYSQQNNEQFF.

This clone was detected a few times. V and J are TRBV6-6 and TRBJ2-5; D may match TRBD1 or TRBD2 (6 bases each). V lost 8 bases to trimming and J lost 4 bases, with 17 bases between them. The CDR3 totals 14 residues. Germline V gene sequence: CDR1 MNHNY, CDR2 SVGAGI (reference sequence). Here the CDR3 reads CASSQSGAGETQYF. CDR3 coding DNA: TGTGCCAGCTCCCAGTCGGGGGCCGGAGAGACCCAGTACTTC.

This chain links TRBV5-1 with TRBJ2-1, with TRBD2 matching 7 bases. After removal of 2 bases from V and 5 bases from J, the junction contained 4 bases not matched to a gene. CDR3 length: 14 amino acids. Germline V gene sequence: CDR1 SGHRS, CDR2 YFSETQ. This CDR3 reads CASSFTGGNNEQFF. CDR3 sequence (DNA): TGCGCCAGCAGCTTTACGGGGGGAAACAATGAGCAGTTCTTC.

There are a few counts of this clone. The V call is TRBV5-1, the J call TRBJ2-4; 8 positions agree with TRBD1. Trimming cost V 5 bases and J 6 bases; bases outside gene matches: 13. This CDR3 comprises 16 residues. Germline V lookup: CDR1 SGHRS, CDR2 YFSETQ. The CDR3 loop reads CASREVGQGRLNIQYF. In DNA form, the CDR3 reads TGCGCCAGCAGAGAGGTCGGACAGGGACGTTTAAACATTCAGTACTTC.

The table lists this clone with a few counts. The V call is TRBV7-8, the J call TRBJ1-1; D is uncertain. V was trimmed by 4 bases and J by 0 bases, leaving 6 bases between them. This CDR3 is built from 13 residues. Germline V gene lookup returns CDR1 SGHVS and CDR2 FQNEAQ. As DNA, the CDR3 is TGTGCCAGCAGCTGGAAAGTGAACACTGAAGCTTTCTTT. It is translated as CASSWKVNTEAFF.

CDR3 region: CASKTSNQPQHF. CDR3 nucleotide sequence: TGTGCCAGCAAGACAAGCAATCAGCCCCAGCATTTT. The rearrangement uses TRBV28 and TRBJ1-5, with D unresolved. Trimming pared 7 bases from V and 1 base from J, leaving 5 bases between. Germline V CDR1 and CDR2: MDHEN, SYDVKM. The CDR3 covers 12 residues.

This clone turned up a few times. In nucleotides, the CDR3 is TGCAGCGTTGACCAGCAGGACGATAGCTCTGGAAACACCATATATTTT. Protein: CSVDQQDDSSGNTIYF. The chain recombines TRBV29-1 with TRBJ1-3; the D is unclear. The germline V and J ends were trimmed by 3 bases and 0 bases, with 15 bases remaining between them. The germline V gene encodes CDR1 SQVTM and CDR2 ANQGSEA. The CDR3 covers 16 residues.

This clone was counted between two and nine times. V and J are TRBV27 and TRBJ2-1, with 9 bases matching TRBD1. J gave up 5 bases and V 6 bases, and 14 bases lay outside the gene matches. CDR3 length equals 17 residues. Germline CDR1 is MNHEY and CDR2 is SMNVEV (reference sequence). The CDR3 here is CASRLTIRGQGHNEQFF. The CDR3 DNA reads as TGTGCCAGCAGGTTAACAATACGGGGACAGGGACACAATGAGCAGTTCTTC.

V is TRBV7-9 and J is TRBJ1-2; D unresolved. Germline CDR1 and CDR2: SEHNR and FQNEAQ (reference sequence). CDR3 length: 12 residues. Trimming removed 1 base from V and 4 bases from J, with 4 bases in between. CDR3 DNA: TGTGCCAGCAGCTTAGACCCCTATGGCTACACCTTC. Its protein product is CASSLDPYGYTF.

This clone was detected a few times. The J gene is TRBJ1-5, the V gene TRBV19; tentative D call: TRBD1 (5 bases). V was pared by 5 bases and J by 2 bases, with 7 bases between. The CDR3 totals 13 residues. Looked up from germline, CDR1 is LNHDA and CDR2 is SQIVND (reference sequence). The CDR3 is CASSVRGNQPQHF. The CDR3, as DNA: TGTGCCAGTAGTGTCAGGGGCAATCAGCCCCAGCATTTT.

This clone was seen a few times. CDR3 loop: CASSLTGTGYQPQHF. DNA for the CDR3: TGTGCCAGCAGCTTGACCGGGACAGGGTATCAGCCCCAGCATTTT. The V and J genes are TRBV7-8 and TRBJ1-5, with TRBD1 matching over 9 bases. Trimming removed 3 bases from V and 5 bases from J; junction bases left unmatched: 5. Germline V lookup: CDR1 SGHVS, CDR2 FQNEAQ. The CDR3 totals 15 residues.

This clone was detected only a few times. V is TRBV5-6 and J is TRBJ2-3; TRBD2 matches 10 bases. The CDR3 runs 16 residues. Germline trimming cut 1 base from V and 6 bases from J; bases unmatched to any gene: 8. The V gene's germline CDR1 is SGHDT and CDR2 YYEEEE. CDR3 protein: CASSLWLAGVWDTQYF. CDR3 DNA sequence: TGTGCCAGCAGCTTGTGGCTAGCGGGGGTGTGGGATACGCAGTATTTT.

V is TRBV5-6 and J is TRBJ2-5; TRBD1 agrees at 8 bases. With V trimmed by 4 bases and J by 2 bases, 7 bases remained unmatched. CDR1 and CDR2 from the germline V gene are SGHDT and YYEEEE. The CDR3 is made up of 15 amino acids. The CDR3 coding sequence is TGTGCCAGCAGCCCTGGGCGGACAGGGCAAGAGACCCAGTACTTC. Protein product: CASSPGRTGQETQYF.

This clone was observed a handful of times. The chain joins TRBV30 to TRBJ1-1; D not resolved. Trimming left V 3 bases short and J 5 bases short, with 10 bases between. The CDR3 length is 12 residues. CDR1 and CDR2 (germline): GTSNPN, SVGIG (reference sequence). CDR3 in DNA: TGTGCCTGGAGGCGGGGATGGACTGAAGCTTTCTTT. Translated: CAWRRGWTEAFF.

To note about this clone: A much larger clone lies a single base off, so this may be a read error. V usage is TRBV5-4 and J usage is TRBJ2-2, with unresolved D. V was cut by 0 bases and J by 3 bases, with 0 bases left in between. Germline assignment: CDR1 SGHNT and CDR2 YYREEE (reference sequence). The CDR3 loop spans 12 amino acids. CDR3 in amino acids: CASSLDTGELFF. The CDR3 nucleotides read TGTGCCAGCAGCTTGGACACCGGGGAGCTGTTTTTT.